This T cell receptor beta chain was recorded in a study of blood T cell repertoires in COVID-19. The wider study: Whether acute or convalescent, the COVID-19 samples came from the United States, Italy and Spain.

The data were produced by immunoSEQ multiplex PCR, yet TCRdb's version contains in-frame clones alone and is incomplete. The table records just under 350,000 clones, roughly 90% of them present only once. A Seattle source enrolled patients during active infection and followed them longitudinally. This clone came up once. V was clipped by 0 bases and J by 8 bases, with 14 bases between them. The V gene's germline CDR1 is SGHRS and CDR2 YFSETQ. The CDR3 is 14 amino acids. The clonotype was recovered from a woman in her 70s with COVID-19, enrolled during active disease. Sequenced sample: peripheral blood. This rearrangement joins TRBV5-1 to TRBJ1-2; D is unresolved. As DNA, the CDR3 is TGCGCCAGCAGCTTGGTAGTCGGGGATATGGGCTACACCTTC. As protein: CASSLVVGDMGYTF.